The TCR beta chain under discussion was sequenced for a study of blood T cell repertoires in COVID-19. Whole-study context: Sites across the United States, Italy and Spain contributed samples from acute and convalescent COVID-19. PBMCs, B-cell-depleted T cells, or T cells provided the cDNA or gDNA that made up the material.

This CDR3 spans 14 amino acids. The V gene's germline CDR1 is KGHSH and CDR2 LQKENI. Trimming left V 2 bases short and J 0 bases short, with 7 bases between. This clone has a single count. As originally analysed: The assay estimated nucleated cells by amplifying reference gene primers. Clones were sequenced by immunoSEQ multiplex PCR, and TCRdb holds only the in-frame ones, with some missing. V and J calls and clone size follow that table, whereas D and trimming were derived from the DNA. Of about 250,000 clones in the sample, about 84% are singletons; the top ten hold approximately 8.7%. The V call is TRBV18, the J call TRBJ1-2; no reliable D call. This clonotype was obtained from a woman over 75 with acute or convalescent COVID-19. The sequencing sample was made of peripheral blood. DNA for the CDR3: TGTGCCAGCTCACCATCAGAAACTAACTATGGCTACACCTTC. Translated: CASSPSETNYGYTF. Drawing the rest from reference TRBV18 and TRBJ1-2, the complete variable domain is NAGVMQNPRHLVRRRGQEARLRCSPMKGHSHVYWYRQLPEEGLKFMVYLQKENIIDESGMPKERFSAEFPKEGPSILRIQQVVRGDSAAYFCASSPSETNYGYTFGSGTRLTVV.